The T cell receptor (beta chain) described here comes from a study of radiation and T cells in renal cell carcinoma. Study summary: Nephrectomy followed 15 Gy stereotactic body radiation by 4 weeks.

As regards this clone: The target antigen is unknown.

Sequencing was performed with immunoSEQ multiplex PCR; in TCRdb, only in-frame clones are kept and a portion is missing. The data show 150,000 or so clones, nearly 90% seen once. Stated time point: baseline pretreatment blood. Treatment given: 15 Gy SBRT to primary tumor, nephrectomy 4 weeks later. The tumor was a clear cell renal cell carcinoma. Study observations and caveats: Without pretreatment biopsies, baseline tumor clonotype presence was undetermined. From baseline, blood top tumor clonotypes peaked at 2 weeks post-radiation.

Trimming removed 9 bases at V and 2 bases at J, with 13 bases between. Germline lookup yields CDR1 LNHDA and CDR2 SQIVND (reference sequence). This CDR3 is built from 13 residues. The sample here was blood, taken from a patient whose treatment included radiotherapy and nephrectomy. This rearrangement joins TRBV19 to TRBJ1-2; the D gene is possibly TRBD1 (6 bases). The source of this sequence is a woman aged 45 to 65 with renal cell carcinoma. CDR3 residues: CASSRTENYGYTF. The CDR3 coding sequence is TGTGCCAGCTCCCGGACAGAGAACTATGGCTACACCTTC.